A single sample is the source of the 14 T cell receptor beta chains below, sequenced in a study of T cells in Graves' hyperthyroidism and ophthalmopathy. TCR beta CDR3 regions were amplified from RNA transcripts. The study used the HTBI primer set for a first-round RT-PCR of the TCR CDR3. TCRdb re-derived calls from the multiplex PCR reads in MiXCR, one entry per CDR3 protein. The table shows about 560,000 distinct CDR3 sequences, with about a sixth occurring only once. Sequences were obtained from blood. The receptors were gathered from a woman between 18 and 30 years old with Graves' hyperthyroidism.

This clonotype has a count of ten or more. The chain links TRBV2 to TRBJ1-2; 7 bases are a match to TRBD1. The CDR3 is 16 residues long. The germline V gene has CDR1 SNHLY and CDR2 FYNNEI. Trimming took 7 bases from V and 6 from J; bases not matched to a gene: 17. The DNA of the CDR3 is TGTGCCAGCAAAGAACAGGGGATGCTCGGAGCGGATGGCTACACCTTC. Amino acid sequence: CASKEQGMLGADGYTF.

Remarks on this clonotype: A read error is possible here, since a much larger clone lies one base away. The chain carries TRBV11-3 and TRBJ2-5; D tentatively reads TRBD1 or TRBD2 (5 bases each). The CDR3 extends over 14 amino acids. V lost 3 bases to trimming and J lost 6 bases, with 14 bases between them. Germline V lookup: CDR1 SGHNT, CDR2 YENEEA. In nucleotides, the CDR3 is TGTGCCAGCAGCTTCTTATTGGGGGAACAGACCCAGTACTTC. Translation gives CASSFLLGEQTQYF.

This chain joins TRBV29-1 and TRBJ2-7; 9 nucleotides line up with TRBD1. The CDR3 is 14 residues long. V shed 0 bases, J shed 3 bases, and the junction held 3 bases outside the gene matches. CDR1 is SQVTM, CDR2 ANQGSEA, per germline. DNA for the CDR3: TGCAGCGTTGAAGATGGGGGACAGGGCTACGAGCAGTACTTC. Protein sequence: CSVEDGGQGYEQYF.

This clonotype came up many times. This sequence joins TRBV12-5 and TRBJ2-5; the D gene is possibly TRBD2 (5 bases). From germline, CDR1 is LGHNT and CDR2 FRNRAP. The CDR3 runs to 14 residues. V lost 4 bases to trimming and J lost 1 base, with 10 bases between them. The CDR3 nucleotides read TGTGCTAGTGGTTGGGGAGCAGGCCAAGAGACCCAGTACTTC. It is translated as CASGWGAGQETQYF.

This clonotype has a handful of counts. J is TRBJ2-7 and V is TRBV10-3; TRBD1 agrees at 8 bases. V lost 3 bases, J lost 3 bases, and 7 bases stayed unmatched. Germline V lookup: CDR1 ENHRY, CDR2 SYGVKD. The CDR3 has 15 amino acids. The CDR3: CAISDARGQGYEQYF. CDR3 sequence (DNA): TGTGCCATCAGTGATGCCAGGGGGCAAGGCTACGAGCAGTACTTC.

The chain links TRBV4-1 to TRBJ1-1, with D maybe TRBD1 (5 bases). The ends were cut back, 4 bases at V and 6 bases at J, with 21 bases in the middle. This CDR3 contains 16 residues. The germline CDR1 and CDR2 sequences are MGHRA and YSYEKL. CDR3 loop: CASSPQHGQFAPEAFF. The DNA for the CDR3 is TGCGCCAGCAGCCCCCAACACGGACAATTTGCCCCTGAAGCTTTCTTT.

This clonotype was detected ten times or more. The chain carries TRBV20-1 and TRBJ1-5; D is unresolved. The CDR3 extends over 13 amino acids. With 3 bases removed from V and 3 bases from J, the gap between germline ends came to 9 bases. In germline, CDR1 is DFQATT, CDR2 SNEGSKA (reference sequence). This chain's CDR3 is CSARTPHNQPQHF. The CDR3 DNA is TGCAGTGCTAGGACGCCTCACAATCAGCCCCAGCATTTT.

This clonotype has just a few counts. J is TRBJ1-2 and V is TRBV29-1; possibly TRBD1 for D (5 bases). This CDR3 is built from 12 residues. Germline V gene data show CDR1 as SQVTM and CDR2 as ANQGSEA. V shed 2 bases and J shed 8 bases, with 12 bases lying between them. CDR3: CSVELGGGGYTF. The CDR3 bases are TGCAGCGTTGAATTGGGGGGAGGGGGCTACACCTTC.

This clonotype has a handful of counts. The chain has TRBV12-3 or TRBV12-4 and TRBJ2-7; 9 nucleotides agree with TRBD1. The CDR3 runs to 15 residues. The junction had 10 bases not matched to a gene; V was cut back by 4 bases and J by 6 bases. CDR3 loop: CASSSWGQGGGEQYF. The CDR3 DNA reads as TGTGCCAGCAGTTCTTGGGGACAGGGTGGGGGCGAGCAGTACTTC.

This clonotype was seen a handful of times. V is TRBV5-1 and J is TRBJ1-6; D remains unclear. V was shortened by 2 bases and J by 0 bases, with 12 bases between the two germline ends. CDR3 length: 17 residues. In germline, CDR1 is SGHRS, CDR2 YFSETQ. The DNA for the CDR3 is TGCGCCAGCAGCTTCGAAGGCACGCGCTCCTATAATTCACCCCTCCACTTT. Encoded protein: CASSFEGTRSYNSPLHF.

This rearrangement joins TRBV7-3 to TRBJ2-4; no definite D call. This CDR3 has 20 residues. The V gene lost 0 bases and the J gene lost 0 bases, with 21 bases spanning the gap. CDR1 is SGHTA and CDR2 is FQGTGA in the germline V gene. The CDR3 nucleotides read TGTGCCAGCAGCTTAACGTCAAGGAAGGTTGCCCTCTTAGCCAAAAACATTCAGTACTTC. As protein: CASSLTSRKVALLAKNIQYF.

This clonotype appeared many times. This rearrangement joins TRBV29-1 to TRBJ1-1, with TRBD1 matching 9 bases. This CDR3 has 15 amino acids. Looked up from germline, CDR1 is SQVTM and CDR2 is ANQGSEA. V lost 6 bases and J lost 1; bases outside the gene matches: 9. The DNA of the CDR3 is TGCAGCGTGCCGAGGGACAGGGAGGGGAACACTGAAGCTTTCTTT. Amino acid sequence: CSVPRDREGNTEAFF.

Many counts were recorded for this clonotype. This chain joins TRBV18 and TRBJ1-1; D is unclear. Germline assignment: CDR1 KGHSH and CDR2 LQKENI. This CDR3 region has 15 residues. Trimming left V 5 bases short and J 1 base short, with 14 bases between. The CDR3 DNA is TGTGCCAGCTCAACTTTAGGTGCGACGAACACTGAAGCTTTCTTT. Residues: CASSTLGATNTEAFF.

This chain connects TRBV7-9 to TRBJ2-3, with a tentative D call TRBD2 (6 bases). Germline V gene data show CDR1 as SEHNR and CDR2 as FQNEAQ (reference sequence). The CDR3 is 14 amino acids. Trimming took off 5 bases at V and 4 bases at J, with 13 bases between the two ends. DNA of the CDR3: TGTGCCAGCAGCCCCAGCGGGCCGGCAGATACGCAGTATTTT. The encoded protein is CASSPSGPADTQYF.